This is a list of T cell receptor beta chains from one sample in a study of PD-1 blockade in classical Hodgkin lymphoma. Measured with immunoSEQ multiplex PCR; TCRdb has only the in-frame clones, and not every one. The table shows about 41,000 clones, with over 60% occurring only once. The sample here was peripheral blood mononuclear cells (PBMCs), taken at baseline. The receptors come from a human donor with classical Hodgkin lymphoma. The CDR3 runs from the conserved cysteine through the conserved F or W. A D gene is named only where the DNA matches it firmly.

j_call v_call d_call cdr3_aa cdr3_nt
TRBJ1-4 TRBV5-1 - CASSLDSGATNEKLFF TGCGCCAGCAGCTTGGACAGTGGTGCAACTAATGAAAAACTGTTTTTT
TRBJ1-3 TRBV19 TRBD1 CASTLAGGAGNTIYF TGTGCCAGTACTCTGGCAGGGGGCGCCGGAAACACCATATATTTT
TRBJ1-1 TRBV11-2 - CASSIQIRNTEAFF TGTGCCAGCAGCATCCAAATCCGCAACACTGAAGCTTTCTTT
TRBJ2-3 TRBV30 - CAWSVGGGSTDTQYF TGTGCCTGGAGTGTCGGGGGAGGCAGCACAGATACGCAGTATTTT
TRBJ1-5 TRBV2 TRBD1 CASSEGDRGNQPQHF TGTGCCAGCAGTGAAGGAGACAGGGGCAATCAGCCCCAGCATTTT
TRBJ2-1 TRBV7-8 - CASSLGQGSNEQFF TGTGCCAGCAGCTTAGGGCAGGGATCCAATGAGCAGTTCTTC
TRBJ2-3 TRBV5-1 - CASSLALGLDTQYF TGCGCCAGCAGCTTGGCCTTGGGCTTAGATACGCAGTATTTT
TRBJ2-1 TRBV28 TRBD2 CASSLLLAGGSLYNEQFF TGTGCCAGCAGTTTATTGCTAGCGGGAGGTTCCCTCTACAATGAGCAGTTCTTC
TRBJ1-1 TRBV5-4 TRBD1 CASSSTGGGTEAFF TGTGCCAGCAGCTCCACAGGGGGAGGCACTGAAGCTTTCTTT
TRBJ2-7 TRBV6-5 - CASSYLRGAEQYF TGTGCCAGCAGCTACCTTAGGGGGGCCGAGCAGTACTTC
TRBJ2-1 TRBV27 - CASSSRTEQFF TGTGCCAGCAGTTCCCGGACGGAGCAGTTCTTC
TRBJ2-7 TRBV5-6 - CASSLAFSYEQYF TGTGCCAGCAGCTTAGCTTTCTCCTACGAGCAGTACTTC
TRBJ2-7 TRBV30 - CAWSPGRTYEQYF TGTGCCTGGAGCCCTGGAAGGACCTACGAGCAGTACTTC
TRBJ2-7 TRBV7-9 - CASSLRTASYEQYF TGTGCCAGCAGCCTTCGGACAGCGTCCTACGAGCAGTACTTC